The rows below give T cell receptor beta chains drawn from one sample of a study of cytomegalovirus exposure and HLA in healthy donors. The method was immunoSEQ multiplex PCR; TCRdb's version includes in-frame clones alone and lacks a portion of them. There are around 200,000 clones in the sample; roughly 80% occur only once, and about 2.8% lies in the top ten. What was sequenced was PBMCs. The receptors come from a woman younger than 30 in good health and CMV-seropositive. CDR3s include the opening cysteine and the closing phenylalanine or tryptophan. A D gene is named only where the DNA matches it firmly. Size values are once, few and many counts, or a class for expanded clones, and some rows have none.

D gene	clone size	V gene	CDR3 length	J gene	CDR3 protein	CDR3 DNA
.	.	TRBV5-6	15	TRBJ1-4	CASSDTQPLNEKLFF	TGTGCCAGCAGCGATACACAGCCGCTTAATGAAAAACTGTTTTTT
.	.	TRBV4-1	15	TRBJ1-2	CASSQENGGGYGYTF	TGCGCCAGCAGCCAAGAAAATGGCGGCGGGTATGGCTACACCTTC
.	.	TRBV5-1	14	TRBJ1-1	CASSNVQVEGQAFF	TGCGCCAGCAGCAACGTCCAGGTGGAGGGACAAGCTTTCTTT
.	.	TRBV11-2	16	TRBJ1-4	CASSIPPGSGGEKLFF	TGTGCCAGCAGCATCCCCCCGGGGTCAGGCGGTGAAAAACTGTTTTTT
.	.	TRBV9	14	TRBJ1-2	CASSVEEVDYGYTF	TGTGCCAGCAGCGTAGAGGAGGTGGACTATGGCTACACCTTC
.	.	TRBV7-9	13	TRBJ2-7	CASSLSDTYEQYF	TGTGCCAGCAGCTTATCCGACACCTACGAGCAGTACTTC
TRBD2	many	TRBV18	17	TRBJ2-5	CASSRTSGGLNQETQYF	TGTGCCAGCTCACGGACTAGCGGGGGGCTGAATCAAGAGACCCAGTACTTC
.	.	TRBV15	14	TRBJ2-6	CATSIAAGANVLTF	TGTGCCACCAGCATAGCGGCCGGGGCCAACGTCCTGACTTTC
TRBD2	.	TRBV5-6	15	TRBJ2-2	CASSLGLAGDGELFF	TGTGCCAGCAGCTTGGGACTAGCGGGAGACGGGGAGCTGTTTTTT
.	once	TRBV2	10	TRBJ2-1	CAWPGLEQFF	TGTGCCTGGCCGGGACTTGAGCAGTTCTTC
TRBD1	.	TRBV9	13	TRBJ1-1	CASSGTGGTEAFF	TGTGCCAGCAGCGGAACAGGGGGGACTGAAGCTTTCTTT
.	once	TRBV6-1	13	TRBJ2-1	CAIATDSHNEQFF	TGTGCCATCGCAACCGACAGCCACAATGAGCAGTTCTTC
.	few	TRBV11-2	13	TRBJ1-6	CASSLEEFSPLHF	TGTGCCAGCAGCTTAGAGGAGTTCTCACCCCTCCACTTT
.	few	TRBV20-1	11	TRBJ2-7	CSAEETYEQYF	TGCAGTGCTGAGGAAACATACGAGCAGTACTTC
.	.	TRBV2	14	TRBJ1-1	CASNYEGVGTEAFF	TGTGCCAGCAACTATGAGGGGGTAGGCACTGAAGCTTTCTTT
.	.	TRBV25-1	13	TRBJ2-7	CASTPGGAAEQYF	TGTGCCAGCACTCCGGGGGGCGCAGCCGAGCAGTACTTC
TRBD1	.	TRBV10-3	13	TRBJ2-1	CAIRPGQSDEQFF	TGTGCCATCAGGCCGGGACAGTCTGATGAGCAGTTCTTC
.	.	TRBV20-1	11	TRBJ2-7	CSARQYYEQYF	TGCAGTGCTAGACAGTACTACGAGCAGTACTTC
.	.	TRBV7-9	14	TRBJ2-4	CASSPYGALGIQYF	TGTGCCAGCAGCCCCTATGGGGCTCTCGGCATTCAGTACTTC
TRBD2	.	TRBV27	18	TRBJ2-3	CASRFGASGAPKADTQYF	TGTGCCAGCCGATTCGGGGCTAGCGGGGCACCGAAGGCAGATACGCAGTATTTT
TRBD2	.	TRBV27	20	TRBJ2-3	CASSQVLGLAGVFGTDTQYF	TGTGCCAGCAGTCAGGTGCTGGGGCTAGCGGGGGTATTTGGCACAGATACGCAGTATTTT
.	.	TRBV4-3	14	TRBJ1-1	CASSPFPSGNEAFF	TGCGCCAGCAGCCCCTTTCCCAGCGGTAATGAAGCTTTCTTT
.	.	TRBV6-1	16	TRBJ2-1	CASSESGGFSYNEQFF	TGTGCCAGCAGTGAATCGGGTGGTTTCTCCTACAATGAGCAGTTCTTC
.	.	TRBV6-5	15	TRBJ2-2	CASSGRLVGTGELFF	TGTGCCAGCAGTGGGCGACTAGTCGGCACCGGGGAGCTGTTTTTT
TRBD2	.	TRBV2	14	TRBJ2-7	CASKEAGGSYEQYF	TGTGCCAGTAAAGAAGCGGGGGGCTCCTACGAGCAGTACTTC
TRBD1	.	TRBV2	15	TRBJ2-2	CASKDRASNTGELFF	TGTGCCAGCAAAGACAGGGCCTCGAACACCGGGGAGCTGTTTTTT
.	once	TRBV4-1	12	TRBJ1-1	CASSQDFTEAFF	TGCGCCAGCAGCCAAGACTTCACTGAAGCTTTCTTT
.	once	TRBV4-1	15	TRBJ1-2	CASRHPLRGDYGYTF	TGCGCCAGCAGACACCCTCTCCGGGGGGACTATGGCTACACCTTC
TRBD1	once	TRBV27	15	TRBJ2-7	CASSLSRDRSYEQYF	TGTGCCAGCAGTTTATCCCGGGACAGGAGCTACGAGCAGTACTTC
.	.	TRBV7-2	14	TRBJ1-1	CASSLGQATTEAFF	TGTGCCAGCAGCTTAGGACAGGCAACCACTGAAGCTTTCTTT
TRBD2	many	TRBV5-6	15	TRBJ2-3	CASSLRTGGRDTQYF	TGTGCCAGCAGCTTGCGAACGGGGGGGCGAGATACGCAGTATTTT
.	.	TRBV4-1	18	TRBJ1-2	CASSHRAVQGRAKYGYTF	TGCGCCAGCTCTCATAGGGCCGTCCAGGGTAGGGCCAAATATGGCTACACCTTC
.	.	TRBV5-1	16	TRBJ2-1	CASSLESIALRDEQFF	TGCGCCAGCAGCTTGGAGTCTATAGCCCTCCGGGATGAGCAGTTCTTC
.	.	TRBV10-2	17	TRBJ2-1	CASSESGGPPAHNEQFF	TGCGCCAGCAGTGAGTCTGGAGGACCCCCGGCCCACAATGAGCAGTTCTTC
TRBD2	.	TRBV4-2	13	TRBJ2-5	CASSKAGGETQYF	TGTGCCAGCAGCAAAGCGGGGGGGGAGACCCAGTACTTC
.	.	TRBV9	15	TRBJ1-5	CASSVQAGVGQPQHF	TGTGCCAGCAGCGTACAGGCGGGGGTTGGTCAGCCCCAGCATTTT
TRBD1	once	TRBV4-1	16	TRBJ2-7	CASSQLDRGGSYEQYF	TGCGCCAGCAGCCAGTTAGACAGGGGAGGCTCCTACGAGCAGTACTTC
TRBD1	few	TRBV5-1	14	TRBJ1-6	CASSRDRENSPLHF	TGCGCCAGCAGCCGGGACAGGGAGAATTCACCCCTCCACTTT
TRBD1	.	TRBV7-7	15	TRBJ2-5	CASSLGTGSGETQYF	TGTGCCAGCAGCCTAGGGACAGGGTCGGGAGAGACCCAGTACTTC
.	.	TRBV28	12	TRBJ1-2	CASSRGDYGYTF	TGTGCCAGCAGTCGGGGGGACTATGGCTACACCTTC
.	few	TRBV15	13	TRBJ1-6	CATSIKNDSPLHF	TGTGCCACCAGCATCAAAAATGATTCACCCCTCCACTTT
.	.	TRBV9	17	TRBJ2-3	CASSVEGAGPSTDTQYF	TGTGCCAGCAGCGTAGAGGGGGCGGGGCCCAGCACAGATACGCAGTATTTT
.	once	TRBV19	15	TRBJ2-7	CASSLQGISSYEQYF	TGTGCCAGTAGCCTTCAGGGGATCAGCTCCTACGAGCAGTACTTC
.	few	TRBV7-9	17	TRBJ2-1	CASSLRTPKQTYNEQFF	TGTGCCAGCAGCTTAAGGACACCAAAACAAACCTACAATGAGCAGTTCTTC
TRBD1	.	TRBV6-5	15	TRBJ2-1	CASSYETGTTNEQFF	TGTGCCAGCAGTTACGAGACAGGGACAACCAATGAGCAGTTCTTC
TRBD1	.	TRBV5-6	14	TRBJ2-3	CASSLEQGRNTQYF	TGTGCCAGCAGCTTGGAACAGGGGAGAAATACGCAGTATTTT
.	.	TRBV7-9	13	TRBJ1-2	CASSFGQNYGYTF	TGTGCCAGCAGCTTTGGACAGAACTATGGCTACACCTTC